This TCR beta chain was documented in a study of T cell responses to AZD1222 COVID-19 vaccine. Study-wide points: Recipients of AZD1222 seropositive at baseline numbered only 5 to 7.

This table comes from immunoSEQ multiplex PCR, and its TCRdb copy is limited to in-frame clones, with some not included. The sample holds 120,000 or so clones, 92% seen once. Points on this clone: Its antigen is not known.

Germline-derived CDR1 and CDR2 are SGHRS and YFSETQ. CDR3 length: 12 residues. V lost 4 bases and J 2 bases, leaving 5 bases between the germline ends. The TCR was taken from an adult in good health. The sample in question was peripheral blood, obtained on day 0 of AZD1222 vaccination. The chain employs TRBV5-1 and TRBJ2-3; D gene ambiguous. For the CDR3, the DNA is TGCGCCAGCAGCATTCCCACAGATACGCAGTATTTT. Its protein product is CASSIPTDTQYF.